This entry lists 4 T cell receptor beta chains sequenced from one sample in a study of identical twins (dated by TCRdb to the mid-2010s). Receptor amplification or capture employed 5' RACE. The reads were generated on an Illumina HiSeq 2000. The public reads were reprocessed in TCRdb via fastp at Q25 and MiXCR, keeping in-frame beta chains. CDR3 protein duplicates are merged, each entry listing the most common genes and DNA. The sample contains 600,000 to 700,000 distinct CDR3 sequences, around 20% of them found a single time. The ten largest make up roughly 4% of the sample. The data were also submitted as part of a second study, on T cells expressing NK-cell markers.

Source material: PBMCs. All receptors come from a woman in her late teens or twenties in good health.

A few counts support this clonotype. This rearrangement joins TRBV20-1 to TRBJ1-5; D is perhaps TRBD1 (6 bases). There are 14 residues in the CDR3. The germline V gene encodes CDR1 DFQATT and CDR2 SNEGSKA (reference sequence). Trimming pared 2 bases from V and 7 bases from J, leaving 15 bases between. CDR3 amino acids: CSARMEGGGQPQHF. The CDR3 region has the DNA TGCAGTGCTAGAATGGAGGGGGGCGGCCAGCCCCAGCATTTT.

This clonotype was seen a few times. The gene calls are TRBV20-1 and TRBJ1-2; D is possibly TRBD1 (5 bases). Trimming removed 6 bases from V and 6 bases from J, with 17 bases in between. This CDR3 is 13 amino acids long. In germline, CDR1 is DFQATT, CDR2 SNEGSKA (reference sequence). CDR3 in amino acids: CSAQPLGTNGYTF. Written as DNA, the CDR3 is TGCAGTGCACAACCTCTCGGGACGAATGGCTACACCTTC.

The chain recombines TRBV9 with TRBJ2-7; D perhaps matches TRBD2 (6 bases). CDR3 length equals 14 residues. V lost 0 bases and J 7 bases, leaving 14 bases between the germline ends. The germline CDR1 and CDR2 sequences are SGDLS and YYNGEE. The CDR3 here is CASSVGGTDQEQYF. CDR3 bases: TGTGCCAGCAGCGTAGGCGGGACCGACCAGGAGCAGTACTTC.

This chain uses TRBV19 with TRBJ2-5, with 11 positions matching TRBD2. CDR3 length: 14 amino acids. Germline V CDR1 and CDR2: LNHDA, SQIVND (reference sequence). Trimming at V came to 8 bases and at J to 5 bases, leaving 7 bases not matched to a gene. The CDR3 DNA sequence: TGTGCCAGTGGCTCCCTAGCGGGAGGCGAGACCCAGTACTTC. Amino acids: CASGSLAGGETQYF.